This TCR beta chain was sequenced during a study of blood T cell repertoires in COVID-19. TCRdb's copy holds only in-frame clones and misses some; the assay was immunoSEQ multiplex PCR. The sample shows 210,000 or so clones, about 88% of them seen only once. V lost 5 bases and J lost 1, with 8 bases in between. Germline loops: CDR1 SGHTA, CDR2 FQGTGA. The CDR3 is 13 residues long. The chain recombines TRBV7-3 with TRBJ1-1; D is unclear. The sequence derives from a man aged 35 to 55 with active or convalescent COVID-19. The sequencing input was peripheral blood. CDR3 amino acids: CASSANGNTEAFF. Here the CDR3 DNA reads TGTGCCAGCAGCGCGAATGGGAACACTGAAGCTTTCTTT.